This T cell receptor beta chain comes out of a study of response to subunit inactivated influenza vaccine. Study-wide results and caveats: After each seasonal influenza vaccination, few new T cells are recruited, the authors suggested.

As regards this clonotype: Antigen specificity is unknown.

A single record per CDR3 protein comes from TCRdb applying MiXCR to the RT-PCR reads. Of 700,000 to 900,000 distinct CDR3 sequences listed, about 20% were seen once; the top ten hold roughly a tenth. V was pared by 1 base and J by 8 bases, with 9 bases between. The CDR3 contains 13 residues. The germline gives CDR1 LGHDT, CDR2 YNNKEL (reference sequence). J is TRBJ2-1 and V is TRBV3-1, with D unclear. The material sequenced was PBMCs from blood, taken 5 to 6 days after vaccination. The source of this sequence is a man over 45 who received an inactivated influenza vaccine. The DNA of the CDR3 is TGTGCCAGCAGCCAAGTCCTCTCGGATGAGCAGTTCTTC. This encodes CASSQVLSDEQFF.